This T cell receptor beta chain was captured in a study of CD4+ T cells in melanoma. The protocol was immunoSEQ multiplex PCR, while the TCRdb copy is restricted to in-frame clones and leaves out a portion. The sample includes 120,000 to 150,000 clones, about 93% of them seen just once. In regard to this clone: Its antigen is unidentified.

Study findings and constraints: Reportedly, melanoma neoantigen-specific CD4+ T cells showed varied differentiation states. CD8+ T cell, macrophage and B cell function reportedly correlated with neoantigen-specific CD4+ T cells.

The clonotype originates from a human donor with melanoma.

The CDR3 DNA reads TGTGCCAGCAGTGAAGACCGAAGGAACACCATATATTTT. Its translation: CASSEDRRNTIYF. This chain uses TRBV6-1 with TRBJ1-3; D is undetermined. Germline V gene lookup returns CDR1 MNHNS and CDR2 SASEGT. This CDR3 is 13 amino acids long. V was shortened by 1 base and J by 7 bases, with 8 bases between the two germline ends.